These 10 T cell receptor beta chains were all obtained from the same sample, sequenced in a study of vaccination effects on CD4 cells after COVID-19. The assay was immunoSEQ multiplex PCR, and TCRdb's table has in-frame clones only and misses some. Found here are tens of thousands of clones, roughly 70% of them singletons; the top ten hold around 19%. Using viral peptide pools, the ViraFEST assay grew out antigen-specific CD4+ T cells prior to sequencing. An approximately 10-day culture period preceded the isolation of CD4+ T cells. Vaccine recipients, nucleocapsid antibody negative, had no prior SARS-CoV-2 infection. These receptors' antigens are unknown. Here the sequenced sample was CD4+ T cells from PBMCs cultured with SARS-CoV-2 spike peptides, taken before COVID-19 vaccination. These TCRs come from a human donor who received a COVID-19 vaccine.

This chain joins TRBV5-1 and TRBJ1-4; D is ambiguous. There are 15 residues in the CDR3. Germline V gene data show CDR1 as SGHRS and CDR2 as YFSETQ. V lost 3 bases and J lost 3, with 12 bases in between. The CDR3 loop reads CASSSYGSANEKLFF. As DNA, the CDR3 is TGCGCCAGCAGCTCCTATGGAAGCGCTAATGAAAAACTGTTTTTT.

V is TRBV18 and J is TRBJ2-1; D is uncertain. Trimming cost V 2 bases and J 3 bases, with 5 bases left between them. This CDR3 is 13 amino acids long. Germline CDR1 is KGHSH and CDR2 is LQKENI. As DNA, the CDR3 is TGTGCCAGCTCACCAACGGACTACAATGAGCAGTTCTTC. Translation gives CASSPTDYNEQFF.

The chain combines TRBV10-3 with TRBJ1-2; perhaps TRBD1 as D (5 bases). Trimming cost V 3 bases and J 4 bases, with 21 bases left between them. The CDR3 is 17 residues long. Germline assignment: CDR1 ENHRY and CDR2 SYGVKD. This chain's CDR3 is CAISEGGGEGPGYGYTF. CDR3 bases: TGTGCCATCAGTGAAGGAGGCGGGGAGGGACCTGGCTATGGCTACACCTTC.

The chain is built from TRBV5-1 and TRBJ2-1; no clear D. The CDR3 extends over 11 amino acids. The V and J ends lost 0 bases and 8 bases respectively, with 3 bases between them. CDR1 SGHRS and CDR2 YFSETQ come from the germline V gene. The CDR3, as DNA: TGCGCCAGCAGCTTGGAGCATGAGCAGTTCTTC. It encodes CASSLEHEQFF.

This chain uses TRBV13 with TRBJ1-1; no clear D gene. The CDR3 is made up of 14 amino acids. Germline loops: CDR1 PRHDT, CDR2 FYEKMQ (reference sequence). V was trimmed by 4 bases and J by 1 base, leaving 10 bases between them. Here the CDR3 reads CASSSSFSNTEAFF. The CDR3 coding sequence is TGTGCCAGCAGCTCCTCATTTTCGAACACTGAAGCTTTCTTT.

Here the CDR3 DNA reads TGTGCCAGCAGCGCGGGGGAGCAGGGGGGGAACACTGAAGCTTTCTTT. This gives the protein CASSAGEQGGNTEAFF. V usage is TRBV9 and J usage is TRBJ1-1; TRBD1 matches at 7 bases. CDR1 and CDR2 from the germline V gene are SGDLS and YYNGEE. V lost 3 bases, J lost 1 base, and 9 bases stayed unmatched. There are 16 residues in the CDR3.

This chain joins TRBV12-3 or TRBV12-4 and TRBJ1-2; tentatively, D is TRBD1 (5 bases). V was cut by 5 bases and J by 8 bases, with 9 bases left in between. The CDR3 totals 11 residues. This CDR3 reads CASSQGQGYTF. For the CDR3, the DNA is TGTGCCAGCAGTCAGGGCCAGGGCTACACCTTC.

The V and J genes are TRBV15 and TRBJ1-5, with a tentative D call TRBD1 (5 bases). This CDR3 is built from 18 residues. Germline assignment: CDR1 LNHNV and CDR2 YYDKDF (reference sequence). V lost 1 base and J 0 bases, leaving 16 bases between the germline ends. The CDR3 loop reads CATSRGGGAGYSNQPQHF. CDR3 in DNA: TGTGCCACCAGCAGAGGCGGAGGGGCGGGGTATAGCAATCAGCCCCAGCATTTT.

The genes are TRBV19 and TRBJ1-5; 7 positions match TRBD1. V lost 5 bases to trimming and J lost 1 base; unmatched junction nucleotides: 5. Germline CDR1 and CDR2: LNHDA and SQIVND (reference sequence). The CDR3 covers 15 residues. CDR3 in amino acids: CASSPPGQSNQPQHF. DNA of the CDR3: TGTGCCAGTAGTCCCCCGGGACAGAGCAATCAGCCCCAGCATTTT.

The chain carries TRBV30 and TRBJ2-7, with 7 bases lining up with TRBD2. Germline V gene data show CDR1 as GTSNPN and CDR2 as SVGIG (reference sequence). CDR3 length: 16 residues. The trim removed 0 bases at V and 4 bases at J, leaving 12 bases unmatched. The CDR3 nucleotides are TGTGCCTGGAGTGTCGGGTCTAGCGGACAAGGATACGAGCAGTACTTC. Residues: CAWSVGSSGQGYEQYF.